This T cell receptor beta chain originates from a study of Ad26.COV2.S vaccination and SARS-CoV-2 variants. The V gene's germline CDR1 is SGHTA and CDR2 FQGNSA. The CDR3 consists of 17 residues. The trim removed 6 bases at V and 0 bases at J, leaving 11 bases unmatched. Here immunoSEQ multiplex PCR was the method, and the copy in TCRdb shows in-frame clones only, minus some. This table holds approximately 300,000 clones, about 82% found once. Treatment specified: over 15 received Ad26.COV2.S at low or high dose, single or two shots; roughly 5 received placebo; per-sample allocation not given. Vaccine and placebo recipients were sampled on day 63 after the first injection.

Sequenced material: peripheral blood, taken in a trial of Ad26.COV2.S vaccine versus placebo. The gene calls are TRBV7-2 and TRBJ2-3, with TRBD2 identical over 8 bases. The sequence was obtained from a person between 18 and 60 years old who received the Ad26.COV2.S COVID-19 vaccine or a placebo. CDR3 DNA sequence: TGTGCCAGCAGACCTCCTCGGGGGGGCCGGAGCACAGATACGCAGTATTTT. This codes for CASRPPRGGRSTDTQYF.